Reported below is one T cell receptor (beta chain). This entry is derived from a study of T cells in Graves' hyperthyroidism and ophthalmopathy. RNA transcripts gave rise to amplified TCR beta CDR3 regions. TCR CDR3 underwent first-round RT-PCR with the HTBI primer set. TCRdb re-called the multiplex PCR reads through MiXCR, storing one row per CDR3 protein. This repertoire shows about 280,000 distinct CDR3 sequences, under 30% found once; its top ten account for 25% to 30%. The germline gives CDR1 ENHRY, CDR2 SYGVKD. V trimming: 3 bases; J trimming: 13 bases; junction bases outside the gene matches: 11. CDR3 length: 13 residues. The sample of blood was obtained at first hyperthyroidism diagnosis (before any ophthalmopathy symptoms).

The chain employs TRBV10-3 and TRBJ1-2; 7 bases line up with TRBD1. This receptor was taken from a man aged 35-49 years with Graves' hyperthyroidism that later progressed to Graves' ophthalmopathy. Material for sequencing was blood. CDR3 residues: CAISETAGGLSTF. CDR3 DNA sequence: TGTGCCATCAGTGAAACGGCAGGGGGACTCAGCACCTTC.